These 8 T cell receptor beta chains were all obtained from the same sample, sequenced in a study of blood T cell repertoires in COVID-19. Here immunoSEQ multiplex PCR was the method, and the copy in TCRdb shows in-frame clones only, minus some. Found here are about 80,000 clones, roughly four fifths of them singletons; the top ten hold approximately 12%. Sequences were obtained from peripheral blood. These receptors all come from a man aged 80 or over with acute or convalescent COVID-19.

This clone was observed a handful of times. The rearrangement uses TRBV10-3 and TRBJ1-6; D might be TRBD1 (5 bases). This CDR3 has 13 residues. Between the trimmed V and J ends, which lost 8 bases and 10 bases, there was a span of 15 bases. The germline V gene encodes CDR1 ENHRY and CDR2 SYGVKD. CDR3 protein: CAISAGERSPLHF. The CDR3 DNA sequence: TGTGCCATCTCGGCGGGGGAAAGGTCACCCCTCCACTTT.

The J gene is TRBJ1-4, the V gene TRBV6-6; D gene unclear. CDR3 length: 16 amino acids. V gave up 5 bases and J gave up 6 bases, with 19 bases separating them. Germline V gives CDR1 MNHNY, CDR2 SVGAGI (reference sequence). CDR3 protein: CASSRANSVAYEKLFF. The CDR3 DNA sequence: TGTGCCAGCAGTCGAGCCAACTCGGTCGCGTATGAAAAACTGTTTTTT.

The J gene is TRBJ1-5, the V gene TRBV10-3; a weak D match, TRBD1 (5 bases). In germline, CDR1 is ENHRY, CDR2 SYGVKD. CDR3 length: 16 amino acids. V was clipped by 10 bases and J by 0 bases, with 19 bases between them. The CDR3 region has the DNA TGTGCCACCAGGGCCAGGGCAGTAGATAGCAATCAGCCCCAGCATTTT. Amino acids: CATRARAVDSNQPQHF.

The chain links TRBV18 to TRBJ1-1; D is possibly TRBD1 (6 bases). The V gene lost 4 bases and the J gene lost 0 bases, with 15 bases spanning the gap. The CDR3 spans 16 residues. Germline-derived CDR1 and CDR2 are KGHSH and LQKENI. CDR3 in DNA: TGTGCCAGCTCACTGAATGGACAGTACTTGAACACTGAAGCTTTCTTT. This codes for CASSLNGQYLNTEAFF.

This sequence joins TRBV5-1 and TRBJ2-5; 11 positions match TRBD2. Trimming cost V 0 bases and J 6 bases; bases outside gene matches: 10. This CDR3 is built from 17 residues. The germline V gene encodes CDR1 SGHRS and CDR2 YFSETQ. CDR3: CASSLGNLAGGPKTQYF. CDR3 coding DNA: TGCGCCAGCAGCTTGGGGAACCTAGCGGGGGGCCCAAAGACCCAGTACTTC.

This chain links TRBV2 with TRBJ2-1; TRBD1 aligns across 9 bases. This CDR3 contains 16 residues. Trimming cost V 4 bases and J 2 bases; bases outside gene matches: 6. CDR1 and CDR2 (germline): SNHLY, FYNNEI. CDR3 protein: CASSGLGQGAYNEQFF. The CDR3 region has the DNA TGTGCCAGCAGTGGCCTGGGACAGGGTGCCTACAATGAGCAGTTCTTC.

The gene calls are TRBV6-5 and TRBJ1-1; D is perhaps TRBD1 (5 bases). The V and J ends lost 7 bases and 3 bases respectively, with 12 bases between them. CDR1 is MNHEY and CDR2 is SVGAGI in the germline V gene. The CDR3 totals 13 residues. The CDR3 spells CASNGGLHTEAFF. CDR3 coding DNA: TGTGCCAGCAATGGGGGGTTGCACACTGAAGCTTTCTTT.

This chain connects TRBV6-5 to TRBJ1-1; no clear D. V dropped 3 bases and J dropped 0 bases, with 11 bases sitting between them. Germline CDR1 and CDR2: MNHEY and SVGAGI. The CDR3 contains 15 residues. The DNA for the CDR3 is TGTGCCAGCAGTTATGGGCCGGGGATGAACACTGAAGCTTTCTTT. This translates into CASSYGPGMNTEAFF.